This T cell receptor beta chain was found in a study of T cells after posttransplantation cyclophosphamide (dated by TCRdb to about 2016). With respect to the entire study: T cell repertoire reconstitution was tracked by TRB sequencing after myeloablative bone marrow transplantation in which posttransplantation cyclophosphamide was used as GVHD prophylaxis. Samples from some 40 PTCy-treated patients, along with samples from some 16 of their related bone marrow donors, underwent antigen receptor sequencing. Public TRB sequences were compared against a database of over 3,000 sequences linked to responses to pathogens, tumor antigens, self-antigens and alloantigens. Blood from all 34 PTCy patients with 1-year posttransplant specimens was subjected to TRB sequencing. TRA and TRB clonality were tightly correlated in several samples, so subsequent TCR analyses focused on TRB only. Up to roughly 3 additional blood samples from 2 to 5.2 years after transplant were also TRB-sequenced in 3 patients, as was pretransplant blood from 4 patients. Study-wide findings and limitations: Across fewer than 50 patients, recipient CMV seropositivity and CMV reactivation were highly associated with TRB clonality; PTCy diversity was similar to CNI/methotrexate controls. The TRB repertoires of T cells infiltrating skin or the GI tract showed only limited overlap with the TRB repertoires found in blood. Donor-recipient similarity was low at 1-2 months but rose over the first year, and later blood repertoires were often dominated by donor CD8+ memory clones.

On this clone: The antigen it recognizes is unknown. No much larger clonotype is one base removed from it; base qualities were not supplied.

Trimming takes 2 bases from V and 1 base from J, and the germline ends sit 8 bases apart. Its CDR3 holds 14 amino acids, cysteine through phenylalanine. CDR3 DNA only is kept here, 42 bases in frame from base 1. CDR1 and CDR2 were assigned from the germline V gene (reference sequence) as SEHNR and FQNEAQ. Viable CD3+CD4+ or CD3+CD8+ cells that were CCR7+CD45RA+CD45RO-CD95-CD27+CD28+ were classified as naive T cells. Peripheral blood samples were provided by related bone marrow donors on the day of marrow donation. Mononuclear cells from peripheral blood and bone marrow were separated by Ficoll-Hypaque density centrifugation and then cryopreserved. FACS on a FACSAria II was used to sort CD4+ and CD8+ T cells, including the naive and memory subsets. Genomic DNA was used for TRB sequencing, which was performed with the immunoSEQ assay at survey resolution or with the hsTCRB kit. On the authors' methods: The immunoSEQ software handled the initial read processing, while the LymphoSeq R package was used for the repertoire analyses. Clonality was calculated as 1 minus normalized Shannon entropy, and the Gini coefficient was also calculated for each TRB dataset. To infer phenotypes in unsorted samples, TRB sequences from sorted subsets of the recipient or donor were mapped onto the unsorted samples of the same recipient. TCRdb re-hosts the immuneACCESS table, in-frame sequences only. Its copies lack some clones; in the studies checked, an unresolved V gene accounts for under half of them, and the cause for the rest is not known. The D gene and trimming were derived from the DNA, and the V and J assignments and clone size from that table. Counted in this sample were more than 30,000 clones; about 93% of them appeared once. The ten largest make up around 0.23% of the sample.

The sequence was collected from a woman aged 55-70 years in good health, CMV-negative, and a related stem cell transplant donor. Recombination connected TRBV7-9 to TRBJ1-1; the D gene is unclear. What was sequenced was naive CD4+ T cells sorted from PBMCs. For the CDR3, the sequence is CASSLLAGNTEAFF. The DNA is TGTGCCAGCAGCTTACTGGCAGGGAACACTGAAGCTTTCTTT.